Following are 15 T cell receptor beta chains from one sample sequenced in a study of beta chain features in type 1 diabetes. Isolated RNA was reverse transcribed in full, so expressed TCRB transcripts were sequenced. Sequenced by immunoSEQ multiplex PCR; TCRdb stores in-frame clones only, minus some. The repertoire holds under 450,000 clones, with more than 11% as singletons. The sequencing sample was made of naive CD4+ T cells from blood. The receptors come from a man between 25 and 39 years old in good health.

This clone was seen more than once but under ten times. This chain links TRBV4-3 with TRBJ2-1; D ambiguous. CDR1 LGHNA and CDR2 YSLEER come from the germline V gene. The CDR3 runs 16 residues. Trimming shortened V by 0 bases and J by 4 bases, and 13 bases separated the two germline ends. This CDR3 is CASSQETGSRYNEQFF. The CDR3 bases are TGCGCCAGCAGCCAAGAGACGGGCTCAAGGTACAATGAGCAGTTCTTC.

This clone has more than one count but fewer than ten. This chain links TRBV7-2 with TRBJ2-5; TRBD2 matches at 9 bases. V lost 5 bases, J lost 3 bases, and 13 bases stayed unmatched. The germline gives CDR1 SGHTA, CDR2 FQGNSA. There are 17 residues in the CDR3. The CDR3 is CASSPLSLAGVEETQYF. The CDR3, as DNA: TGTGCCAGCAGCCCCTTATCCTTAGCGGGAGTCGAAGAGACCCAGTACTTC.

This clone was recorded a few times. This chain joins TRBV19 and TRBJ2-1; TRBD1 matches 9 bases. V shed 5 bases and J 7 bases; nucleotides not matched to a gene: 12. Germline assignment: CDR1 LNHDA and CDR2 SQIVND (reference sequence). The CDR3 is made up of 16 amino acids. CDR3 in amino acids: CASSDPGQGTWNEQFF. CDR3 bases: TGTGCCAGTAGTGACCCGGGACAGGGTACGTGGAATGAGCAGTTCTTC.

This clone was observed a handful of times. This chain uses TRBV9 with TRBJ2-5; 14 bases line up with TRBD2. V shed 4 bases, J shed 7 bases, and the junction held 3 bases outside the gene matches. The length of the CDR3 is 14 residues. Germline V lookup: CDR1 SGDLS, CDR2 YYNGEE. CDR3 DNA sequence: TGTGCCAGCAGCTTCGGACTAGCGGGGGGGACCCAGTACTTC. Protein: CASSFGLAGGTQYF.

V and J are TRBV7-9 and TRBJ2-5; a weak D match, TRBD1 (5 bases). Looked up from germline, CDR1 is SEHNR and CDR2 is FQNEAQ (reference sequence). The CDR3 has 16 amino acids. Trimming shortened V by 5 bases and J by 1 base, and 17 bases separated the two germline ends. The CDR3 sequence: CASSVGRVLFQETQYF. The CDR3 DNA is TGTGCCAGCAGCGTCGGCAGGGTTTTGTTCCAAGAGACCCAGTACTTC.

CDR3 DNA: TGTGCCAGCAGCCCCGACCACTCCTACGAGCAGTACGTC. It translates to CASSPDHSYEQYV. The chain recombines TRBV7-9 with TRBJ2-7; D remains unclear. Germline V gene data show CDR1 as SEHNR and CDR2 as FQNEAQ (reference sequence). This CDR3 spans 13 amino acids. Between the trimmed V and J ends, which lost 5 bases and 0 bases, there was a span of 8 bases.

The chain uses TRBV7-2 and TRBJ2-2, with D perhaps matching TRBD1 (6 bases). CDR1 is SGHTA, CDR2 FQGNSA, per germline. This CDR3 contains 14 residues. Deletions cut 5 bases from V and 3 bases from J, with 10 bases between. CDR3 sequence (DNA): TGTGCCAGCAGCCCAAGACAGGACACCGGGGAGCTGTTTTTT. It translates to CASSPRQDTGELFF.

In its sample, this clone was seen a few times. The chain joins TRBV14 to TRBJ1-4; no firm D call. Germline CDR1 is SGHDN and CDR2 is FVKESK. The CDR3 has 16 residues. V shed 0 bases and J shed 6 bases, with 14 bases lying between them. In nucleotides, the CDR3 is TGTGCCAGCAGCCAAGAGGGCGGGGTTTGCCATGAAAAACTGTTTTTT. Its translation is CASSQEGGVCHEKLFF.

This clone has more than one count but fewer than ten. V gene TRBV5-4 combines with J gene TRBJ2-3; possibly TRBD1 or TRBD2 for D (6 bases each). Germline V gives CDR1 SGHNT, CDR2 YYREEE (reference sequence). V lost 4 bases, J lost 2 bases, and 14 bases lay in between. This CDR3 has 15 amino acids. Here the CDR3 reads CASSLPGADTDTQYF. CDR3 nucleotide sequence: TGTGCCAGCAGCCTGCCGGGGGCCGACACAGATACGCAGTATTTT.

This clone was seen a few times. The chain employs TRBV4-3 and TRBJ2-3, with 8 nucleotides matching TRBD2. This CDR3 comprises 16 residues. From germline, CDR1 is LGHNA and CDR2 YSLEER. V lost 0 bases to trimming and J lost 3 bases; unmatched junction nucleotides: 5. This chain's CDR3 is CASSQDRGTRTDTQYF. The DNA of the CDR3 is TGCGCCAGCAGCCAAGATAGGGGGACTAGAACAGATACGCAGTATTTT.

CDR3 nucleotides: TGTGCCAGCAGTGAACTCGCCGGGTACTACAATGAGCAGTTCTTC. It codes for CASSELAGYYNEQFF. The chain has TRBV25-1 and TRBJ2-1, with D uncertain. The CDR3 loop spans 15 amino acids. The germline V and J ends were trimmed by 2 bases and 3 bases, with 11 bases remaining between them. Germline CDR1 MGHDK, CDR2 SYGVNS.

This clone was detected a few times. The rearrangement uses TRBV18 and TRBJ1-2; possible D gene TRBD1, 5 bases. CDR3 size: 14 residues. Trimming removed 2 bases at V and 0 bases at J, with 7 bases between. Germline CDR1 reads KGHSH; CDR2 reads LQKENI. The CDR3 is CASSPGTANYGYTF. As DNA, the CDR3 is TGTGCCAGCTCACCAGGGACGGCTAACTATGGCTACACCTTC.

This clone was seen a few times. The CDR3 spells CASSRTGKNYGYTF. The CDR3 DNA is TGTGCCAGCAGTCGGACAGGGAAAAACTATGGCTACACCTTC. The rearrangement joins TRBV6-5 to TRBJ1-2; 8 positions agree with TRBD1. CDR1 MNHEY and CDR2 SVGAGI come from the germline V gene. The CDR3 loop spans 14 amino acids. The V gene end was trimmed by 5 bases and the J gene end by 2 bases; junction bases not matched to a gene: 4.

J is TRBJ1-5 and V is TRBV2; 12 nucleotides match TRBD1. The CDR3 consists of 14 residues. Germline V gene lookup returns CDR1 SNHLY and CDR2 FYNNEI. Trimming took 6 bases from V and 5 from J; bases not matched to a gene: 2. The CDR3 DNA reads TGTGCCAGCAGCGGGACAGGGGGCTATCAGCCCCAGCATTTT. Residues: CASSGTGGYQPQHF.

The chain couples TRBV9 to TRBJ2-1; no reliable D call. Per germline, CDR1 SGDLS and CDR2 YYNGEE. The CDR3 spans 16 residues. Trimming left V 4 bases short and J 1 base short, with 15 bases between. CDR3 loop: CASSPRYKQSYNEQFF. As DNA, the CDR3 is TGTGCCAGCAGCCCCCGTTACAAGCAATCCTACAATGAGCAGTTCTTC. The whole variable domain, remainder taken from reference TRBV9 and TRBJ2-1, is DSGVTQTPKHLITATGQRVTLRCSPRSGDLSVYWYQQSLDQGLQFLIQYYNGEERAKGNILERFSAQQFPDLHSELNLSSLELGDSALYFCASSPRYKQSYNEQFFGPGTRLTVL.